This entry concerns a single T cell receptor beta chain. This clone was observed a few times. The target of this receptor is not known. Per-base quality was not reported, and no clone a single base away is much larger than it. In total, roughly 670 healthy bone marrow donors made up the cohort. At the time of sampling, every cohort member was nominally healthy, though immune exposures that went unrecorded were likely present. The donor tested CMV seropositive and was one of the 289 seropositive cohort members. Each donor provided a peripheral blood sample, and peripheral blood mononuclear cells were used for TCR beta sequencing. The Qiagen DNeasy Blood Extraction Kit was used to extract genomic DNA from the blood cell samples. Looking up the germline V gene yields CDR1 SGHRS and CDR2 YFSETQ. Trimming leaves V shorter by 5 bases and J shorter by 6 bases, with the junction holding 13 bases beyond the gene matches. The CDR3 covers 16 residues, taking in both the cysteine and the phenylalanine. The only DNA kept is the CDR3, 48 bases in frame from the first base.

The sample originates from a study of cytomegalovirus exposure and HLA in healthy donors (dated by TCRdb to about 2017). Concerning the study at large: An earlier analysis of some 620 of the donors reported roughly 300 Gb of sequence data and 117 million unique TCR beta sequences obtained from some 170 million T cells. An early release that covered some 630 HLA-typed donors contained approximately 320 gigabases of sequencing data and roughly 84 million unique TCR sequences. The genetic ancestry cluster associated with self-reported Caucasian donors included 65% to 90% of the 398 genotyped donors. The aim of the study was to test whether cataloging public T cell receptors could identify signatures of past pathogen exposure. Using immunosequencing, the study profiled T cell repertoires from 666 subjects and related those repertoires to cytomegalovirus serostatus. Besides the first cohort of more than 650 subjects, a separate validation cohort made up of about 120 different subjects was used. The study combined high-throughput TCR immunosequencing, statistical association of individual TCRs with disease status, and machine learning to predict cytomegalovirus infection status. A later analysis re-examined previously published TCR beta repertoires from around 670 donors and added high-resolution HLA genotyping to investigate patterns of TCR occurrence. Rather than using new phenotypic data, the later analysis identified candidate immune exposures from TCR beta sequences and from how often those sequences occurred across donors. To decide whether each TCR beta V gene segment behaved as functional or pseudogenic, an earlier analysis of some 580 of the donors relied on high-throughput TCR beta sequencing. Donor age, sex, ethnicity and CMV serostatus were compiled alongside the repertoire data. Genome-wide SNP genotypes for about three fifths of the roughly 700 donors were used in a later genetic analysis, which treated that subset as a discovery cohort. Every repertoire in the discovery cohort had been generated on one and the same sequencing platform. HLA typing covered class I and class II loci at four-digit resolution. Typing coverage differed by locus: A, B, C, DRB1 and DQB1 were typed in about 620-640 donors, DQA1 in 522, DPA1 in roughly 590, and DPB1 in 472. Because of strong linkage in the cohort, four or five DR-DQ haplotypes were treated as single units for association and clustering. Across around 400 genotyped donors of the cohort, an average of 235,054 unique TCR beta nucleotide sequences per donor were sequenced, and approximately 17% of those sequences were non-productive. Results the study describes overall, beyond this receptor: A later analysis found that most CMV-associated TCR beta chains appeared HLA-restricted, with HLA associations seemingly driven largely by CMV exposure. When HLA alleles, especially DR and DQ, strongly co-occurred, TCR associations were difficult to assign to individual alleles. Correlated functional status among segregating V segments might be attributable to linkage disequilibrium, but an unknown experimental factor could not be ruled out. Broadly in line with IMGT annotations, most TCR beta V segments showed up in productive rearrangements about 87% or about 30% of the time in an earlier analysis of 450 to 750 of the donors. Because the 87-base-pair reads could not distinguish some IMGT-functional V segments, including TRBV6-2 and TRBV6-3, those segments were excluded. A cluster of highly shared sequence variants was judged likely to be a technical artifact of the sequencing pipeline. Across donors, most TCR sequences were observed very rarely, whereas some public TCRs were present in many individuals. Immune exposure information for the cohort was limited to CMV serostatus. A few of the identified cytomegalovirus-associated TCR beta chains were confirmed in vitro to be specific for cytomegalovirus antigens. In a later analysis, around 15,000 TCR beta sequences were associated with specific HLA alleles at a false discovery rate of 0.05. Because counts were too low, under 20 rarely observed V segments, including chromosome 9 orphons, were left out of the earlier analysis of a few hundred of the donors. Because HLA typing was missing for some donors at each locus, association tests included only the typed subset. A later genetic analysis associated a missense DCLRE1C variant with V-gene and J-gene trimming of TCR beta chains, and an independent cohort replicated the association. According to a later analysis, TCR association rates differed among HLA loci, with DRB1 alleles showing the most associated TCRs and HLA-C alleles showing the fewest. A later genetic analysis reported fewer N-insertions in productive TCRs among donors in an Asian-associated ancestry cluster than the roughly 620-donor mean. In a later analysis, several top co-occurrence clusters were reported to appear linked to parvovirus B19, influenza, CMV and Epstein-Barr virus. In a later analysis, HLA-associated TCR beta chains showed more clonal expansion and lower generation probabilities than non-associated chains that were equally common. The cohort was sequenced for TCR beta chains only, and without alpha or paired-chain data the features that could be detected were limited. The classifier was reported to diagnose cytomegalovirus status with high specificity and sensitivity in both the original cohort and the validation cohort. A further reported finding was that TCR beta sequences accurately predicted the HLA-A and HLA-B alleles for most subjects in the first cohort. It was suggested by the authors that the approach could potentially be generalized to other disease states and immunological phenotypes. Roughly uniform sequencing depth across donors was assumed in presence/absence analyses, although this assumption may not hold. The study listed 150 to 200 TCR beta chains as associated with cytomegalovirus.

Library generation was performed with the immunoSEQ multiplex PCR assay. A mixture of 60 forward primers for TCR Vbeta segments and 13 reverse primers for TCR Jbeta segments was used in the multiplex PCR. The CDR3 region of rearranged TCR beta genes was amplified from genomic DNA with a multiplex PCR assay. Amplified TCR beta libraries were sequenced as 87-base-pair reads on the Illumina HiSeq System. The authors' pipeline ran thus. Across the 600 to 700 repertoires, a later analysis counted approximately 83 million unique TCR beta chains, some 11 million of which were shared by at least two donors. To remove PCR and sequencing errors, raw reads were error-corrected and collapsed into unique sequences using a nearest-neighbor algorithm that merged closely related sequences. Alignment of CDR3 sequences to IMGT reference sequences was used to assign V, D and J gene segments. For a sequence to be retained, a match of at least six nucleotides to both a V gene segment and a J gene segment was required. Rearrangements were called productive when the CDR3 lacked stop codons and stayed in frame with V and J; all others were non-productive. CDR3 was defined by IMGT convention, running from the second conserved V-encoded cysteine to the conserved J-encoded phenylalanine. The earlier analysis of a few hundred of the donors excluded any sequence lacking an unambiguous match to a single V gene segment. In an earlier analysis of 587 of the donors, a V segment was called functional when productive rearrangements were above 56.7%, and segregating when the standard deviation between donors exceeded 5%. A statistical classification framework was developed to diagnose cytomegalovirus status using the catalog of TCR beta chain sequences. V and J gene assignment, in a later analysis, came from comparing TCR nucleotide sequences with IMGT/GENE-DB human TR gene sequences. In a later analysis, CDR3 sequences and most-parsimonious VDJ recombination scenarios were assigned using the TCRdist pipeline. In a later analysis, each TCR beta chain was defined by its CDR3 amino acid sequence together with its V-gene family, and reads without a unique V-gene family were excluded. As a way to deal with suspected cross-contamination and a sequencing artifact, a later analysis dropped more than 500 nucleotide sequences that were highly shared and had low generation probability. For each public chain, a later analysis derived a clonal expansion index from normalized ranks of inferred template counts within each repertoire. A later analysis computed generation probabilities with a VDJ recombination model fitted to out-of-frame rearrangements, and checked the results against IGoR. A later analysis scored TCR-TCR, TCR-HLA and TCR-CMV co-occurrence with hypergeometric tests, applying a repertoire-size bias correction to TCR pairs. To estimate false discovery rates, a later analysis permuted the HLA or CMV assignments 20 times. In a later analysis, co-occurring TCRs were grouped using DBSCAN, with TCRdist sequence similarity added in when clustering inside HLA-allele-positive subsets. Repertoires with fewer than 30,000 or more than 120,000 public chains were left out of co-occurrence clustering, as were about 5 repertoires with anomalous nucleotide sharing. TCRdb provides this immuneACCESS table in a form limited to in-frame rearrangements. Some clones are lacking; in checked studies, under half of them reflect an unresolved V gene, and why the rest are absent is not known. The D gene and trimming were derived from the DNA, and the V and J assignments and clone size from that table. The sample includes over 95,000 clones, with around 77% observed a single time. The top ten clones comprise approximately 5% of the sample.

This sequence was found in a woman in her 30s in good health and CMV-seropositive. This receptor chain uses TRBV5-1 and TRBJ2-3, and 9 junction bases match TRBD1. Sample: PBMCs. The DNA reads as follows: TGCGCCAGCAGATTACAGGGGGCCCTTAGTCTGGATACGCAGTATTTT. Its product reads: CASRLQGALSLDTQYF.